The rows below give T cell receptor beta chains drawn from one sample of a study of monozygotic twins with inflammatory bowel disease. After re-calling the 5' RACE reads, TCRdb lists one entry per CDR3 protein, DNA absent. In all, the sample yields more than 75,000 distinct CDR3 sequences. Sequenced: blood. The source is a human donor with ulcerative colitis or Crohn's disease, or a healthy co-twin of an affected twin (not recorded which). The CDR3 runs from the conserved cysteine through the conserved F or W.

TRBV12-3/TRBV12-4	TRBJ2-1	CASSLQEGNEQFF
TRBV6-1	TRBJ1-4	CASSEFGDRDEKLFF
TRBV20-1	TRBJ1-4	CSALNRNEELFF
TRBV5-4	TRBJ2-6	CASSFLSGQGSSGANVLTF
TRBV2	TRBJ2-1	CASSPMGSGGAYNEQFF
TRBV20-1	TRBJ2-2	CSAHHGNPNTGELFF
TRBV15	TRBJ2-2	CATSKLGAANAGELFF
TRBV7-9	TRBJ1-5	CASSLATGFGQPQHF
TRBV20-1	TRBJ1-6	CSARAGQANNSPLHF
TRBV20-1	TRBJ2-5	CSAYDGGLRYQETQYF
TRBV29-1	TRBJ2-1	CSVRNPGQGYREDEQFF
TRBV7-8	TRBJ2-2	CASSLAATGGFTGELFF
TRBV27	TRBJ2-3	CASSSWNTDTQYF
TRBV20-1	TRBJ2-1	CSVPAAYNEQFF
TRBV18	TRBJ1-1	CASSPRTSSGTEAFF